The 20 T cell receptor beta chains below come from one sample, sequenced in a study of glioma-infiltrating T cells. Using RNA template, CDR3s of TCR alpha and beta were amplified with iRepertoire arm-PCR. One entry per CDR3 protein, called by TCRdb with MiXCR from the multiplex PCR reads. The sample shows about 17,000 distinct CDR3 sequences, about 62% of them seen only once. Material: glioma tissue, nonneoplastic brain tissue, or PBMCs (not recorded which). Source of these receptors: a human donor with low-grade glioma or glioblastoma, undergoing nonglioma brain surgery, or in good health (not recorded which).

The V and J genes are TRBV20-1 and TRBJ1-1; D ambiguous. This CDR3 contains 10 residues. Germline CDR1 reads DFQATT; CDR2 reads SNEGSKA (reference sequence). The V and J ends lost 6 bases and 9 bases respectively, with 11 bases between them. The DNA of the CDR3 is TGCAGTGCCCTAGGAACTAAAGCTTTCTTT. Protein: CSALGTKAFF.

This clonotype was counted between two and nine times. The CDR3 region has the DNA TGTGCCAGCAGTTTAGTGGCACCTAGGAGCAATCAGCCCCAGCATTTT. Protein: CASSLVAPRSNQPQHF. The chain carries TRBV28 and TRBJ1-5; D unclear. Trimming left V 2 bases short and J 1 base short, with 12 bases between. CDR3 length: 16 residues. Germline V gene sequence: CDR1 MDHEN, CDR2 SYDVKM.

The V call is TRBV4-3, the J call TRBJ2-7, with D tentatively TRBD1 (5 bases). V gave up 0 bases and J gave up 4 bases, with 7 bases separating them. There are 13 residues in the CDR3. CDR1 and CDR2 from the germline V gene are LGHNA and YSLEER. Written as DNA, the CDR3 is TGCGCCAGCAGCCAAGAAAGGGGTTACGAGCAGTACTTC. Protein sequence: CASSQERGYEQYF.

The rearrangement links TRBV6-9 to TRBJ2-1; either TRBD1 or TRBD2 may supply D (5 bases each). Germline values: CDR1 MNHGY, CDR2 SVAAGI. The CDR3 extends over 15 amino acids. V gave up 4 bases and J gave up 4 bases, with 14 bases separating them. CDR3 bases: TGTGCCAGCAGTTTTCCGGGACGGAGTTACAATGAGCAGTTCTTC. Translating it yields CASSFPGRSYNEQFF.

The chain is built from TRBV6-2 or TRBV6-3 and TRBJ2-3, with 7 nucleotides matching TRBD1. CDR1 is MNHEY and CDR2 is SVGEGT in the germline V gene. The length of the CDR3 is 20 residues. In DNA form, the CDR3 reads TGTGTTAGCAGTTACTGGGCCGGTACAGGGGAACTAAGTAGCACAGATACGCAGTATTTT. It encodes CVSSYWAGTGELSSTDTQYF.

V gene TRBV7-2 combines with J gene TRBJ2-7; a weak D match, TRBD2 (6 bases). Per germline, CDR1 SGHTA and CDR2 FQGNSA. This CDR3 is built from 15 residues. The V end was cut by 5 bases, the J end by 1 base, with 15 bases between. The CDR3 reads CASSLGGKGSYEQYF. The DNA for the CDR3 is TGTGCCAGCAGCCTAGGAGGGAAGGGTTCCTACGAGCAGTACTTC.

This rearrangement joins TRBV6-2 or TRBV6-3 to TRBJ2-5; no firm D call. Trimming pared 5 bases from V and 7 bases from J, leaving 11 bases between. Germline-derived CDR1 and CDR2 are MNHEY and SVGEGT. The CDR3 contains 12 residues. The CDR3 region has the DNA TGTGCCAGCAGTACGTTCCTAAGGACCCAGTACTTC. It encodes CASSTFLRTQYF.

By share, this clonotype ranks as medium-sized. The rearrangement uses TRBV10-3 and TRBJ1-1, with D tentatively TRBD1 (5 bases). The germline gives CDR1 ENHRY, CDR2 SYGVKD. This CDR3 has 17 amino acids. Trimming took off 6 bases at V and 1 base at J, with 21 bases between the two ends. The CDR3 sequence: CAISDWAVAGTNTEAFF. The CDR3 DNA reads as TGTGCCATCAGCGACTGGGCGGTGGCAGGGACGAACACTGAAGCTTTCTTT.

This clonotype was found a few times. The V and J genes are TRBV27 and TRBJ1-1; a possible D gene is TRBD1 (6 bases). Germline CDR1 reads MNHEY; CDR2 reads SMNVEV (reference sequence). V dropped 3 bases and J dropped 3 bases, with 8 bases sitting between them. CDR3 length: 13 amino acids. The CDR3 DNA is TGTGCCAGCAGTTTGGGGGCGGACACTGAAGCTTTCTTT. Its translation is CASSLGADTEAFF.

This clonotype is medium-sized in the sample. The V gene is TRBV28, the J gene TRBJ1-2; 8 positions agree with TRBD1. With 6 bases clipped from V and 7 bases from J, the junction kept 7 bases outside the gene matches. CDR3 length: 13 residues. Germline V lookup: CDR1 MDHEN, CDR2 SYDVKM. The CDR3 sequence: CASRRQGTGGYTF. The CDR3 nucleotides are TGTGCCAGCAGGAGACAGGGGACAGGTGGCTACACCTTC.

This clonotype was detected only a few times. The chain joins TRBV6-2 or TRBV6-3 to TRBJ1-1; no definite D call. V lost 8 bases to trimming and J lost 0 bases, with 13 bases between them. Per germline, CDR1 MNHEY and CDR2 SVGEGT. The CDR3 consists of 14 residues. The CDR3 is CASYRIGLNTEAFF. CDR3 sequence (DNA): TGTGCCAGCTACCGGATTGGGTTGAACACTGAAGCTTTCTTT.

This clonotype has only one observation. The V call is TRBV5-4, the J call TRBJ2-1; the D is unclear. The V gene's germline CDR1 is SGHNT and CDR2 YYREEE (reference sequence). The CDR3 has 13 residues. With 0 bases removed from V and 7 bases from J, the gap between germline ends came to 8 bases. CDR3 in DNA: TGTGCCAGCAGCTTGGACTCCTGGAATGAGCAGTTCTTC. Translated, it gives CASSLDSWNEQFF.

For the CDR3, the DNA is TGCAGCGCAAAACAAGATACGCAGTATTTT. Translated: CSAKQDTQYF. The chain is built from TRBV20-1 and TRBJ2-3; no clear D gene. This CDR3 contains 10 residues. The germline CDR1 and CDR2 sequences are DFQATT and SNEGSKA (reference sequence).

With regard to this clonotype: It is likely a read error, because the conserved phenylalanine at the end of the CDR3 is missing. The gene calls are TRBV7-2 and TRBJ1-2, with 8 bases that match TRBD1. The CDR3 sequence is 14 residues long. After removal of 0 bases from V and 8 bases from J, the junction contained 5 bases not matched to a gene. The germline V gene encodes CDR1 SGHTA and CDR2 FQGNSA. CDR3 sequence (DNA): TGTGCCAGCAGCTTAGCGGACAGGGTAGGCGGCTACACCATC. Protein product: CASSLADRVGGYTI.

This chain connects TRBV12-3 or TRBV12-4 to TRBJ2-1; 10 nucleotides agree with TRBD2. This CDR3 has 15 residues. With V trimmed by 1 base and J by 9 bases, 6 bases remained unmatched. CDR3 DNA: TGTGCCAGCAGTTTAGATAGCGGGAGGCTCAGTGAGCAGTTCTTC. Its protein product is CASSLDSGRLSEQFF.

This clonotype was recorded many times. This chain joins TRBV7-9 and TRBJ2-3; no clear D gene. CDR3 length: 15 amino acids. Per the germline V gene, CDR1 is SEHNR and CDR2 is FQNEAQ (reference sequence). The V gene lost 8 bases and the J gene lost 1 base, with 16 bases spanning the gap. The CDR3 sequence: CASAPLNEGTDTQYF. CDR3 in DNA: TGTGCCAGCGCCCCGCTCAACGAGGGCACAGATACGCAGTATTTT. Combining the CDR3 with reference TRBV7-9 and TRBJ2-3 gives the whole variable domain DTGVSQNPRHKITKRGQNVTFRCDPISEHNRLYWYRQTLGQGPEFLTYFQNEAQLEKSRLLSDRFSAERPKGSFSTLEIQRTEQGDSAMYLCASAPLNEGTDTQYFGPGTRLTVL.

The DNA of the CDR3 is TGTGCCAGCAGTACTTGGACAGGGGGCCAGAAAGAGACCCAGTACTTC. Encoded protein: CASSTWTGGQKETQYF. The chain uses TRBV28 and TRBJ2-5; 11 bases fit TRBD1. The CDR3 consists of 16 residues. J lost 3 bases, V lost 5 bases, and 8 bases had no gene match. The germline V gene has CDR1 MDHEN and CDR2 SYDVKM.

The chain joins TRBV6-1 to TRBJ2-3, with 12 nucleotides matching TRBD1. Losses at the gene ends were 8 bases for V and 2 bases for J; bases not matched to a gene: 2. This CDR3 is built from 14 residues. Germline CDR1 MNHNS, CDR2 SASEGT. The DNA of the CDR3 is TGTGCCAGCGGGGACAGGGGGCCCACAGATACGCAGTATTTT. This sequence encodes CASGDRGPTDTQYF.

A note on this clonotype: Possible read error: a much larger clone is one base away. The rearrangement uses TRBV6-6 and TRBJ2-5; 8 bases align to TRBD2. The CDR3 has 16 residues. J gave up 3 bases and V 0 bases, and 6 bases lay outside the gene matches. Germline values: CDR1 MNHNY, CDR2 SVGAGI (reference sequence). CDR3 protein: CASSYSIIGGEETQYF. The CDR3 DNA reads TGTGCCAGCAGTTACTCGATTATCGGGGGGGAAGAGACCCAGTACTTC.

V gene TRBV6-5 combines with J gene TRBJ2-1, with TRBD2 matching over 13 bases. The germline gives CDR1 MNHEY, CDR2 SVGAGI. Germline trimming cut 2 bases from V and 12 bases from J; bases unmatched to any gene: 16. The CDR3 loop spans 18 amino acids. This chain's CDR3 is CASSYPHEGLAGIRLQFF. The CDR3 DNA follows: TGTGCCAGCAGTTACCCACATGAGGGACTAGCGGGAATAAGGCTGCAGTTCTTC.